A selection of T cell receptor beta chains follows, all from one sample in a study of blood T cell repertoires in COVID-19. TCRdb's table, derived via immunoSEQ multiplex PCR, lists solely in-frame clones and lacks some. The data hold over 95,000 clones, with 80% to 90% observed a single time. The sample taken for sequencing was peripheral blood. The receptor source for this set is a human donor in a cohort sampled during active COVID-19. Each CDR3 is given with its conserved first and last residue.

TRBJ2-7 | TRBV29-1 | CSIPSRGKDYEQYF
TRBJ1-6 | TRBV7-9 | CASSLVRGSNSPLHF
TRBJ2-7 | TRBV28 | CASSRAGGTRSHEQYF
TRBJ2-7 | TRBV7-6 | CASSLDRTGTSEQYF
TRBJ1-3 | TRBV18 | CASSVGTVSGNTIYF
TRBJ2-3 | TRBV4-1 | CASSQDLGGRYTDTQYF
TRBJ2-6 | TRBV19 | CASSTQDRAGANVLTF
TRBJ1-1 | TRBV9 | CASSPHMGGTGEAFF
TRBJ1-5 | TRBV3-1/TRBV3-2 | CASSQSRYSNQPQHF
TRBJ1-2 | TRBV19 | CASTLLYSRGLDYGYTF
TRBJ2-3 | TRBV4-1 | CASSLGTSGTPDTQYF
TRBJ1-1 | TRBV21-1 | CASSKVGRLNTEAFF
TRBJ2-3 | TRBV28 | CASSPQGLAGSTDTQYF
TRBJ1-5 | TRBV3-1/TRBV3-2 | CASSQGDLDQPQHF
TRBJ2-7 | TRBV3-1/TRBV3-2 | CASSQVTGSEQYF
TRBJ1-1 | TRBV6-5 | CASSYNDRGRFTEAFF
TRBJ1-2 | TRBV28 | CASSPSGTPVWGYTF